Listed below are T cell receptor beta chains from one sample, sequenced in a study of radiotherapy plus CTLA-4 blockade in lung cancer. Sequencing was performed with immunoSEQ multiplex PCR; in TCRdb, only in-frame clones are kept and a portion is missing. The sample gives about 94,000 clones, around 84% of which show up once; about 23% is in the top ten. The source material was peripheral blood, sampled from a patient treated with radiotherapy plus ipilimumab. These receptors all come from a human donor with non-small cell lung cancer that progressed on radiotherapy plus ipilimumab. CDR3s include the opening cysteine and the closing phenylalanine or tryptophan. A D gene is named only where the DNA matches it firmly. Some rows mark clone size as missing; the rest say once, few, many or name a class of expanded clone.

D gene,CDR3 length,J gene,V gene,clone size,CDR3 DNA,CDR3 protein
TRBD2,16,TRBJ2-3,TRBV6-5,NA,TGTGCCAGCAGTTTCCTAGCGGGAGCGATCTCAGATACGCAGTATTTT,CASSFLAGAISDTQYF
TRBD2,15,TRBJ2-3,TRBV7-2,once,TGTGCCAGCAGCCCCCGGGGTAGCGGGCAGGATACGCAGTATTTT,CASSPRGSGQDTQYF
NA,15,TRBJ2-3,TRBV7-9,many,TGTGCCAGCAGCTTACCGGCGTCTAGCACAGATACGCAGTATTTT,CASSLPASSTDTQYF
TRBD1,15,TRBJ2-2,TRBV5-1,NA,TGCGCCAGCAGCTTGACAACAGGGGACACCGGGGAGCTGTTTTTT,CASSLTTGDTGELFF
NA,14,TRBJ1-2,TRBV27,NA,TGTGCCAGCAGCTTAACCAGCAGTAACTATGGCTACACCTTC,CASSLTSSNYGYTF
NA,16,TRBJ2-6,TRBV4-1,few,TGCGCCAGCAGAGATGCAGGGAGCTCTGGGGCCAACGTCCTGACTTTC,CASRDAGSSGANVLTF
NA,14,TRBJ2-3,TRBV6-1,NA,TGTGCCAGCACTTTGTCGAGCGCCACAGATACGCAGTATTTT,CASTLSSATDTQYF
TRBD1,14,TRBJ1-2,TRBV5-4,NA,TGTGCCAGCAGTTGGGGGACAGATAACTATGGCTACACCTTC,CASSWGTDNYGYTF
TRBD1,15,TRBJ2-6,TRBV5-1,few,TGCGCCAGCACCGGACAGGGGGCTGGGGCCAACGTCCTGACTTTC,CASTGQGAGANVLTF
TRBD2,17,TRBJ2-3,TRBV4-2,few,TGTGCCAGCAGCTTAGTCGTCGCTAGCGGATTCACAGATACGCAGTATTTT,CASSLVVASGFTDTQYF